The TCR beta chain under discussion was sequenced for a study of beta chain features in type 1 diabetes. This clone showed up just a few times. The J segment lost 7 bases and the V segment lost 4 bases, leaving 4 bases of the junction unmatched. Germline V gives CDR1 SGHTA, CDR2 FQGTGA. This CDR3 is 13 amino acids long. The sequenced template was cDNA made from the entire isolated RNA. Here immunoSEQ multiplex PCR was the method, and the copy in TCRdb shows in-frame clones only, minus some. Here the sample spans over 150,000 clones, roughly 8% being singletons. The TCR sequence derives from a man between 18 and 35 years old in good health. Material for sequencing was central memory CD4+ T cells from blood. This chain joins TRBV7-3 and TRBJ2-1; 7 bases fit TRBD2. The DNA for the CDR3 is TGTGCCAGCAGCTCTACTAGCGATAATGAGCAGTTCTTC. This codes for CASSSTSDNEQFF.